This TCR beta chain was identified during a study of cytomegalovirus exposure and HLA in healthy donors (dated by TCRdb to about 2017). Context from the whole study: According to an earlier analysis of a few hundred of the donors, about 179 million T cells yielded 117 million unique TCR beta sequences and 250 to 350 Gb of sequence data. Around 300 gigabases of sequencing data and approximately 85 million unique TCR sequences were included in an early release covering under 650 HLA-typed donors. Of the roughly 430 genotyped donors, over 65% fell in the genetic ancestry cluster associated with self-reported Caucasian donors. The aim of the study was to test whether cataloging public T cell receptors could identify signatures of past pathogen exposure. The study profiled the T cell repertoires of hundreds of subjects by immunosequencing and related them to cytomegalovirus serostatus. Along with the 666-subject first cohort, a separate validation cohort of over 90 different subjects was used. The study combined high-throughput TCR immunosequencing, statistical association of individual TCRs with disease status, and machine learning to predict cytomegalovirus infection status. To study patterns of TCR occurrence, a later analysis re-analyzed previously published TCR beta repertoires from 500 to 850 donors and added high-resolution HLA genotyping. Rather than using new phenotypic data, the later analysis identified candidate immune exposures from TCR beta sequences and from how often those sequences occurred across donors. To decide whether each TCR beta V gene segment behaved as functional or pseudogenic, an earlier analysis of some 580 of the donors relied on high-throughput TCR beta sequencing. Donor age, sex, ethnicity and CMV serostatus were collected together with the repertoire data. A later genetic analysis used genome-wide SNP genotypes for 398 of the 666 donors, treating that subset as a discovery cohort. Every repertoire in the discovery cohort had been generated on one and the same sequencing platform. HLA typing included class I and class II loci at four-digit resolution. Typing coverage differed by locus: A, B, C, DRB1 and DQB1 were typed in roughly 629-630 donors, DQA1 in around 500, DPA1 in 600 to 610, and DPB1 in just under 480. Because of strong linkage in the cohort, a handful of DR-DQ haplotypes were treated as single units for association and clustering. On average, roughly 240,000 unique TCR beta nucleotide sequences were sequenced per donor among 350 to 400 genotyped donors of the cohort, with roughly 19% of those sequences being non-productive. Results the study describes overall, beyond this receptor: Specific HLA alleles were associated with about 17,000 TCR beta sequences at a false discovery rate of 0.05 in a later analysis. A further reported finding was that TCR beta sequences accurately predicted the HLA-A and HLA-B alleles for most subjects in the first cohort. The presence/absence analyses assumed that sequencing depth was roughly uniform across donors, and that assumption may not be true. HLA typing was unavailable for some donors at each locus, so association tests used only the typed subset. Strong co-occurrence of HLA alleles, especially DR and DQ, made assigning TCR associations to individual alleles difficult. The classifier was reported to diagnose cytomegalovirus status with high specificity and sensitivity in both the original and validation cohorts. In a later genetic analysis, fewer N-insertions in productive TCRs were reported among donors in an Asian-associated ancestry cluster than the approximately 670-donor mean. The study listed 164 TCR beta chains as associated with cytomegalovirus. Several of the top co-occurrence clusters appeared to be linked to parvovirus B19, influenza, CMV and Epstein-Barr virus, according to a later analysis. Because the 87-base-pair reads could not distinguish some IMGT-functional V segments, including TRBV6-2 and TRBV6-3, those segments were excluded. According to a later analysis, TCR association rates differed among HLA loci, with DRB1 alleles showing the most associated TCRs and HLA-C alleles showing the fewest. Immune exposure information for the cohort was limited to CMV serostatus. A later analysis found that most CMV-associated TCR beta chains appeared HLA-restricted, with HLA associations seemingly driven largely by CMV exposure. A few of the identified cytomegalovirus-associated TCR beta chains were confirmed in vitro to be specific for cytomegalovirus antigens. In an earlier analysis of roughly 500 of the donors, most TCR beta V segments appeared in productive rearrangements about 87% or about 30% of the time, broadly matching IMGT annotations. V-gene and J-gene trimming of TCR beta chains was associated with a missense DCLRE1C variant in a later genetic analysis, and the association was replicated in an independent cohort. Linkage disequilibrium might explain the correlated functional status among segregating V segments, but an unknown experimental factor could not be excluded. In this cohort, only TCR beta chains were sequenced, and detectable features were limited by the absence of alpha or paired-chain data. Because counts were too low, around 18 rarely observed V segments, including chromosome 9 orphons, were left out of the earlier analysis of some 600 of the donors. Most TCR sequences were observed very rarely across donors, whereas some public TCRs were present in many individuals. A cluster of highly shared sequence variants was judged likely to be a technical artifact of the sequencing pipeline. Compared with equally common non-associated chains, HLA-associated TCR beta chains in a later analysis were more clonally expanded and had lower generation probabilities. The authors suggested that the approach could potentially be extended to other disease states and immunological phenotypes.

Library construction relied on the immunoSEQ multiplex PCR assay. A mixture of 60 forward primers for TCR Vbeta segments and 13 reverse primers for TCR Jbeta segments was used in the multiplex PCR. The CDR3 region of rearranged TCR beta genes was amplified from genomic DNA with a multiplex PCR assay. On the Illumina HiSeq System, the amplified TCR beta libraries were sequenced as 87-base-pair reads. From the authors' description of their analysis: Across the 700 or so repertoires, a later analysis counted 80 million or so unique TCR beta chains, around 11 million of which were shared by at least two donors. Raw reads were error-corrected and collapsed into unique sequences by a nearest-neighbor algorithm in which closely related sequences were merged to remove PCR and sequencing errors. To assign V, D and J gene segments, CDR3 sequences were aligned to IMGT reference sequences. Each retained sequence needed at least a six-nucleotide match to both a V gene segment and a J gene segment. Rearrangements were called productive when the CDR3 lacked stop codons and stayed in frame with V and J; all others were non-productive. CDR3 was defined by IMGT convention, running from the second conserved V-encoded cysteine to the conserved J-encoded phenylalanine. Sequences without an unambiguous match to a single V gene segment were excluded from the earlier analysis of approximately 600 of the donors. In an earlier analysis of around 600 of the donors, V segments were called functional above 56.7% productive rearrangements and were called segregating when the between-donor standard deviation exceeded 5%. To diagnose cytomegalovirus status from the catalog of TCR beta chain sequences, a statistical classification framework was built. In a later analysis, TCR nucleotide sequences were compared against IMGT/GENE-DB human TR gene sequences so that V and J genes could be assigned. The TCRdist pipeline was used in a later analysis to assign CDR3 sequences and most-parsimonious VDJ recombination scenarios. In a later analysis, each TCR beta chain was defined by its CDR3 amino acid sequence together with its V-gene family, and reads lacking a unique V-gene family were excluded. A later analysis removed nearly 600 highly shared, low-generation-probability nucleotide sequences to deal with suspected cross-contamination and a sequencing artifact. A later analysis calculated a clonal expansion index for each public chain from normalized within-repertoire ranks of inferred template counts. In a later analysis, generation probabilities were computed with a VDJ recombination model fitted to out-of-frame rearrangements, and the resulting probabilities were checked against IGoR. Hypergeometric tests were used in a later analysis to score TCR-TCR, TCR-HLA and TCR-CMV co-occurrence, with a repertoire-size bias correction applied to the TCR pairs. A later analysis estimated false discovery rates by permuting HLA or CMV assignments 20 times. A later analysis grouped co-occurring TCRs with DBSCAN, adding TCRdist sequence similarity when clustering within HLA-allele-positive subsets. Repertoires with fewer than 30,000 or more than 120,000 public chains were left out of co-occurrence clustering, as were about five repertoires with anomalous nucleotide sharing. Imported from immuneACCESS, the table was reduced by TCRdb to in-frame sequences with V and J called. These copies leave out some clones; in studies compared against another copy, an unresolved V gene accounts for under half, and the cause of the remainder is not known. D and trimming were read from the DNA, whereas the V and J calls and clone size are those reported in that table. A total of around 140,000 clones appear in this sample, about 66% of them only once. Roughly 1.9% of the sample is in the top ten clones.

The cohort was made up of 650 to 700 healthy bone marrow donors. All cohort members were sampled while nominally healthy, although unrecorded immune exposures were likely present. The donor tested CMV seronegative and was one of the 352 seronegative cohort members. A peripheral blood sample was collected from each donor, and TCR beta sequencing was performed on peripheral blood mononuclear cells. Genomic DNA was extracted from the blood cell samples with the Qiagen DNeasy Blood Extraction Kit. This clone was found a few times. The target of this receptor is not known. No much larger clonotype is one base removed from it; base qualities were not supplied. Including cysteine and phenylalanine, the CDR3 has 17 amino acids. The kept DNA is CDR3 alone, 51 bases in frame from the first base. Via the germline V gene (reference sequence), CDR1 is LNHDA and CDR2 SQIVND. V loses 6 bases at its end and J loses 2 bases; junction bases beyond the gene matches: 10.

Material: PBMCs. The chain uses TRBV19 and TRBJ1-5; TRBD1 lines up with 10 middle nucleotides. This TCR was recovered from a male donor in good health and CMV-seronegative. The encoded CDR3 is CASSRDRGPRGNQPQHF. The DNA sequence is given as TGTGCCAGTAGCCGGGACAGGGGCCCAAGGGGCAATCAGCCCCAGCATTTT.